These 11 T cell receptor beta chains were all obtained from the same sample, sequenced in a study of cytomegalovirus exposure and HLA in healthy donors. Vbeta (60) and Jbeta (13) primers were used in the PCR. Measured with immunoSEQ multiplex PCR; TCRdb has only the in-frame clones, and not every one. The sample lists 150,000 to 200,000 clones; about 71% were seen once. The sequencing input was PBMCs. The receptors stem from a woman in her twenties or thirties in good health and CMV-seronegative.

This clone has just one count. The rearrangement links TRBV4-3 to TRBJ1-2; possible D gene TRBD1, 6 bases. The V gene's germline CDR1 is LGHNA and CDR2 YSLEER. The CDR3 is 17 residues long. V lost 1 base to trimming and J lost 4 bases, with 19 bases between them. CDR3 sequence: CASSQARFTGNFYGYTF. DNA of the CDR3: TGCGCCAGCAGCCAAGCTCGGTTTACAGGGAATTTCTATGGCTACACCTTC.

The chain combines TRBV28 with TRBJ1-5, with D uncertain. This CDR3 is 16 amino acids long. V lost 2 bases and J 0 bases, leaving 11 bases between the germline ends. Germline V CDR1 and CDR2: MDHEN, SYDVKM. For the CDR3, the DNA is TGTGCCAGCAGTTTAGAGATCCGGGTTAGCAATCAGCCCCAGCATTTT. The encoded protein is CASSLEIRVSNQPQHF.

The table lists this clone with a few counts. A read error may produce the germline difference seen at one junction end. This chain connects TRBV2 to TRBJ2-1; 10 bases line up with TRBD2. The CDR3 extends over 15 amino acids. The germline CDR1 and CDR2 sequences are SNHLY and FYNNEI. The CDR3 loop reads CASSEAQGLLAGEVF. In nucleotides, the CDR3 is TGTGCCAGCAGTGAAGCGCAGGGGCTGCTAGCGGGAGAGGTCTTC.

V and J are TRBV7-2 and TRBJ1-2; D gene ambiguous. This CDR3 comprises 13 residues. Trimming stripped 1 base from V and 6 bases from J, with 9 bases between. Germline V lookup: CDR1 SGHTA, CDR2 FQGNSA. CDR3: CASSLGGTDGYTF. The CDR3 DNA reads as TGTGCCAGCAGCTTAGGTGGTACAGATGGCTACACCTTC.

The V and J genes are TRBV5-6 and TRBJ2-2, with D possibly being TRBD2 (5 bases). V gave up 3 bases and J gave up 1 base, with 10 bases separating them. Germline V gene lookup returns CDR1 SGHDT and CDR2 YYEEEE. This CDR3 contains 15 residues. The CDR3 is CASSSLGENTGELFF. DNA of the CDR3: TGTGCCAGCAGCTCGCTGGGAGAGAACACCGGGGAGCTGTTTTTT.

The J gene is TRBJ2-5, the V gene TRBV14; D unresolved. CDR3 length equals 13 residues. The germline V gene has CDR1 SGHDN and CDR2 FVKESK. V shed 2 bases and J shed 9 bases, with 13 bases lying between them. In nucleotides, the CDR3 is TGTGCCAGCAGCCAACGGGTATTGTCGGCCCAGTACTTC. Protein product: CASSQRVLSAQYF.

The genes are TRBV6-1 and TRBJ1-6; TRBD1 aligns across 10 bases. The germline V gene encodes CDR1 MNHNS and CDR2 SASEGT. After removal of 2 bases from V and 9 bases from J, the junction contained 4 bases not matched to a gene. This CDR3 contains 15 residues. CDR3 sequence (DNA): TGTGCCAGCAGTGAAACGGGACAGGGGAGTTCACCCCTCCACTTT. Amino acids: CASSETGQGSSPLHF.

V and J are TRBV5-1 and TRBJ2-1; TRBD2 matches 10 bases. The CDR3 is made up of 16 amino acids. V dropped 1 base and J dropped 4; count of bases not matched to a gene: 5. Germline values: CDR1 SGHRS, CDR2 YFSETQ. This CDR3 is CASSLTTSGAYNEQFF. In DNA form, the CDR3 reads TGCGCCAGCAGCTTGACCACTAGCGGGGCGTACAATGAGCAGTTCTTC.

The CDR3, as DNA: TGTGCCAGCAGCTGGCGTGTCCCCGGGGGTGAGCAGTTCTTC. It specifies CASSWRVPGGEQFF. V gene TRBV11-2 combines with J gene TRBJ2-1; tentatively, D is TRBD2 (6 bases). With 4 bases removed from V and 9 bases from J, the gap between germline ends came to 16 bases. The CDR3 has 14 amino acids. Germline V gene lookup returns CDR1 SGHAT and CDR2 FQNNGV.

As to this clone: The junction departs from the called germline gene at one end, perhaps through a read error. The chain links TRBV7-7 to TRBJ2-5, with 7 bases fitting TRBD1. The CDR3 has 14 amino acids. Looked up from germline, CDR1 is SSHAT and CDR2 is FNYEAQ (reference sequence). CDR3 protein: CASSQGQSSVTQYF. In nucleotides, the CDR3 is TGTGCTAGCAGCCAGGGACAGTCCTCTGTGACCCAGTACTTC. Filled out from reference TRBV7-7 and TRBJ2-5, the complete variable domain reads GAGVSQSPRYKVTKRGQDVTLRCDPISSHATLYWYQQALGQGPEFLTYFNYEAQPDKSGLPSDRFSAERPEGSISTLTIQRTEQRDSAMYRCASSQGQSSVTQYFGPGTRLLVL.

This clone was picked up a small number of times. The chain is built from TRBV6-6 and TRBJ1-4, with D hard to call. This CDR3 is 16 amino acids long. Germline CDR1 and CDR2: MNHNY and SVGAGI (reference sequence). Trimming cost V 2 bases and J 3 bases, with 13 bases left between them. Written as DNA, the CDR3 is TGTGCCAGCAGTTACCTCAGGCTCCAAGCTAATGAAAAACTGTTTTTT. It encodes CASSYLRLQANEKLFF.